This record concerns one T cell receptor (beta chain) sequence. This receptor's antigen is unknown. No much larger clonotype is one base removed from it; base qualities were not supplied. TCRbeta CDR3 regions were amplified from genomic DNA using the immunoSEQ Assay, a bias-controlled multiplex PCR. Processing in the source paper ran as follows. The number of nucleated cells in each sample was estimated by amplification of reference gene primers within the assay. To quantify the absolute abundance of each unique TCRbeta CDR3 rearrangement, sequence reads were collapsed and filtered. For each sample, productive Simpson clonality was calculated as the square root of Simpson's diversity index across productive rearrangements. This immuneACCESS table, as held by TCRdb, lists in-frame sequences with V and J called but not all clones. Of the missing ones, under half trace to an unresolved V gene in checked studies; the others have no known cause. V, J and clone size were drawn from that table, and D and trimming were deduced from the DNA. The sample table records 85,000 to 110,000 clones; around nine tenths of these occur just once. Of the sample, more than 15% falls within the top ten clones.

As encoded in the germline V gene (reference sequence), CDR1 is LNHDA while CDR2 is SQIVND. The cysteine opens and the phenylalanine closes a CDR3 of 19 amino acids. The read is trimmed to its CDR3 DNA, 57 bases read in frame from base 1. V drops 3 bases and J drops 0 bases, leaving 23 bases in between. The data originate from a study of blood T cell repertoires in COVID-19 (dated by TCRdb to about 2020). Regarding the study in general: Collaborator samples came from the United States, Italy and Spain and covered acute and convalescent phases of COVID-19. The material from the prospective study consisted of cDNA or gDNA derived from T cells, B-cell-depleted T cells, or PBMCs. The dataset comprised deeply sampled blood TCRbeta repertoires from subjects exposed to, actively infected with, or recovered from COVID-19. The repertoires were released in a freely available public database intended as a resource for research on the immune response to SARS-CoV-2. Samples were obtained from the ongoing ImmuneRACE study (first 160 participants) and from 1,200 or so subjects provided by 6 global collaborators. Sample metadata almost always included a de-identified subject ID, COVID-19 status, age in years and sex. Where available, HLA class I and class II types were taken from metadata supplied by the sample provider and were not determined by assay-based typing. What the authors observed across the whole study: The quantity of clinical and demographic metadata differed by source and by participant and was supplied without curation.

Each collaborating institution followed its own protocols to collect whole blood in K2EDTA tubes. For TCRbeta analysis, collaborator samples were shipped as frozen whole blood, as isolated PBMCs, or as DNA extracted from either sample type. The sequencing sample was made of peripheral blood. Recombination linked TRBV19 to TRBJ1-1, and the D gene may be TRBD1, 6 bases matching. This sequence originates from a woman aged 80 or older in a cohort sampled during active COVID-19. The DNA is TGTGCCAGTAGTATTGCCCCCGGGGGGCTAACGGACCTGAACACTGAAGCTTTCTTT. This codes for CASSIAPGGLTDLNTEAFF. Extended through the reference TRBV19 and TRBJ1-1 proteins, this CDR3 yields the full variable domain: DGGITQSPKYLFRKEGQNVTLSCEQNLNHDAMYWYRQDPGQGLRLIYYSQIVNDFQKGDIAEGYSVSREKKESFPLTVTSAQKNPTAFYLCASSIAPGGLTDLNTEAFFGQGTRLTVV.